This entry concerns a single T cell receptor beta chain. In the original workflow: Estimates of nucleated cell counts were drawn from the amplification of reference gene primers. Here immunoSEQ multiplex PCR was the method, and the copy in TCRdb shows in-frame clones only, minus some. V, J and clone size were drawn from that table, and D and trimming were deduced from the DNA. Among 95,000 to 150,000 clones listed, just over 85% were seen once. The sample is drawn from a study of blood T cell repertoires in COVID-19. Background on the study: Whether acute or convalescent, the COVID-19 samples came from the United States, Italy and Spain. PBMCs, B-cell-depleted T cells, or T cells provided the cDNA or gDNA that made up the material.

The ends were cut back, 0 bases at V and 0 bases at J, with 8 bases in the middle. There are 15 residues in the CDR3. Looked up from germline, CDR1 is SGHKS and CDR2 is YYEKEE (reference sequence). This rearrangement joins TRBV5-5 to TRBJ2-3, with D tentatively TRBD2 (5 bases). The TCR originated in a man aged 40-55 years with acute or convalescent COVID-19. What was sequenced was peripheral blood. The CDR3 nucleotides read TGTGCCAGCAGCTTGGTGACGGGGAGCACAGATACGCAGTATTTT. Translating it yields CASSLVTGSTDTQYF. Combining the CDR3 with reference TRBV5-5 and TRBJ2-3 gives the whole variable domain DAGVTQSPTHLIKTRGQQVTLRCSPISGHKSVSWYQQVLGQGPQFIFQYYEKEERGRGNFPDRFSARQFPNYSSELNVNALLLGDSALYLCASSLVTGSTDTQYFGPGTRLTVL.